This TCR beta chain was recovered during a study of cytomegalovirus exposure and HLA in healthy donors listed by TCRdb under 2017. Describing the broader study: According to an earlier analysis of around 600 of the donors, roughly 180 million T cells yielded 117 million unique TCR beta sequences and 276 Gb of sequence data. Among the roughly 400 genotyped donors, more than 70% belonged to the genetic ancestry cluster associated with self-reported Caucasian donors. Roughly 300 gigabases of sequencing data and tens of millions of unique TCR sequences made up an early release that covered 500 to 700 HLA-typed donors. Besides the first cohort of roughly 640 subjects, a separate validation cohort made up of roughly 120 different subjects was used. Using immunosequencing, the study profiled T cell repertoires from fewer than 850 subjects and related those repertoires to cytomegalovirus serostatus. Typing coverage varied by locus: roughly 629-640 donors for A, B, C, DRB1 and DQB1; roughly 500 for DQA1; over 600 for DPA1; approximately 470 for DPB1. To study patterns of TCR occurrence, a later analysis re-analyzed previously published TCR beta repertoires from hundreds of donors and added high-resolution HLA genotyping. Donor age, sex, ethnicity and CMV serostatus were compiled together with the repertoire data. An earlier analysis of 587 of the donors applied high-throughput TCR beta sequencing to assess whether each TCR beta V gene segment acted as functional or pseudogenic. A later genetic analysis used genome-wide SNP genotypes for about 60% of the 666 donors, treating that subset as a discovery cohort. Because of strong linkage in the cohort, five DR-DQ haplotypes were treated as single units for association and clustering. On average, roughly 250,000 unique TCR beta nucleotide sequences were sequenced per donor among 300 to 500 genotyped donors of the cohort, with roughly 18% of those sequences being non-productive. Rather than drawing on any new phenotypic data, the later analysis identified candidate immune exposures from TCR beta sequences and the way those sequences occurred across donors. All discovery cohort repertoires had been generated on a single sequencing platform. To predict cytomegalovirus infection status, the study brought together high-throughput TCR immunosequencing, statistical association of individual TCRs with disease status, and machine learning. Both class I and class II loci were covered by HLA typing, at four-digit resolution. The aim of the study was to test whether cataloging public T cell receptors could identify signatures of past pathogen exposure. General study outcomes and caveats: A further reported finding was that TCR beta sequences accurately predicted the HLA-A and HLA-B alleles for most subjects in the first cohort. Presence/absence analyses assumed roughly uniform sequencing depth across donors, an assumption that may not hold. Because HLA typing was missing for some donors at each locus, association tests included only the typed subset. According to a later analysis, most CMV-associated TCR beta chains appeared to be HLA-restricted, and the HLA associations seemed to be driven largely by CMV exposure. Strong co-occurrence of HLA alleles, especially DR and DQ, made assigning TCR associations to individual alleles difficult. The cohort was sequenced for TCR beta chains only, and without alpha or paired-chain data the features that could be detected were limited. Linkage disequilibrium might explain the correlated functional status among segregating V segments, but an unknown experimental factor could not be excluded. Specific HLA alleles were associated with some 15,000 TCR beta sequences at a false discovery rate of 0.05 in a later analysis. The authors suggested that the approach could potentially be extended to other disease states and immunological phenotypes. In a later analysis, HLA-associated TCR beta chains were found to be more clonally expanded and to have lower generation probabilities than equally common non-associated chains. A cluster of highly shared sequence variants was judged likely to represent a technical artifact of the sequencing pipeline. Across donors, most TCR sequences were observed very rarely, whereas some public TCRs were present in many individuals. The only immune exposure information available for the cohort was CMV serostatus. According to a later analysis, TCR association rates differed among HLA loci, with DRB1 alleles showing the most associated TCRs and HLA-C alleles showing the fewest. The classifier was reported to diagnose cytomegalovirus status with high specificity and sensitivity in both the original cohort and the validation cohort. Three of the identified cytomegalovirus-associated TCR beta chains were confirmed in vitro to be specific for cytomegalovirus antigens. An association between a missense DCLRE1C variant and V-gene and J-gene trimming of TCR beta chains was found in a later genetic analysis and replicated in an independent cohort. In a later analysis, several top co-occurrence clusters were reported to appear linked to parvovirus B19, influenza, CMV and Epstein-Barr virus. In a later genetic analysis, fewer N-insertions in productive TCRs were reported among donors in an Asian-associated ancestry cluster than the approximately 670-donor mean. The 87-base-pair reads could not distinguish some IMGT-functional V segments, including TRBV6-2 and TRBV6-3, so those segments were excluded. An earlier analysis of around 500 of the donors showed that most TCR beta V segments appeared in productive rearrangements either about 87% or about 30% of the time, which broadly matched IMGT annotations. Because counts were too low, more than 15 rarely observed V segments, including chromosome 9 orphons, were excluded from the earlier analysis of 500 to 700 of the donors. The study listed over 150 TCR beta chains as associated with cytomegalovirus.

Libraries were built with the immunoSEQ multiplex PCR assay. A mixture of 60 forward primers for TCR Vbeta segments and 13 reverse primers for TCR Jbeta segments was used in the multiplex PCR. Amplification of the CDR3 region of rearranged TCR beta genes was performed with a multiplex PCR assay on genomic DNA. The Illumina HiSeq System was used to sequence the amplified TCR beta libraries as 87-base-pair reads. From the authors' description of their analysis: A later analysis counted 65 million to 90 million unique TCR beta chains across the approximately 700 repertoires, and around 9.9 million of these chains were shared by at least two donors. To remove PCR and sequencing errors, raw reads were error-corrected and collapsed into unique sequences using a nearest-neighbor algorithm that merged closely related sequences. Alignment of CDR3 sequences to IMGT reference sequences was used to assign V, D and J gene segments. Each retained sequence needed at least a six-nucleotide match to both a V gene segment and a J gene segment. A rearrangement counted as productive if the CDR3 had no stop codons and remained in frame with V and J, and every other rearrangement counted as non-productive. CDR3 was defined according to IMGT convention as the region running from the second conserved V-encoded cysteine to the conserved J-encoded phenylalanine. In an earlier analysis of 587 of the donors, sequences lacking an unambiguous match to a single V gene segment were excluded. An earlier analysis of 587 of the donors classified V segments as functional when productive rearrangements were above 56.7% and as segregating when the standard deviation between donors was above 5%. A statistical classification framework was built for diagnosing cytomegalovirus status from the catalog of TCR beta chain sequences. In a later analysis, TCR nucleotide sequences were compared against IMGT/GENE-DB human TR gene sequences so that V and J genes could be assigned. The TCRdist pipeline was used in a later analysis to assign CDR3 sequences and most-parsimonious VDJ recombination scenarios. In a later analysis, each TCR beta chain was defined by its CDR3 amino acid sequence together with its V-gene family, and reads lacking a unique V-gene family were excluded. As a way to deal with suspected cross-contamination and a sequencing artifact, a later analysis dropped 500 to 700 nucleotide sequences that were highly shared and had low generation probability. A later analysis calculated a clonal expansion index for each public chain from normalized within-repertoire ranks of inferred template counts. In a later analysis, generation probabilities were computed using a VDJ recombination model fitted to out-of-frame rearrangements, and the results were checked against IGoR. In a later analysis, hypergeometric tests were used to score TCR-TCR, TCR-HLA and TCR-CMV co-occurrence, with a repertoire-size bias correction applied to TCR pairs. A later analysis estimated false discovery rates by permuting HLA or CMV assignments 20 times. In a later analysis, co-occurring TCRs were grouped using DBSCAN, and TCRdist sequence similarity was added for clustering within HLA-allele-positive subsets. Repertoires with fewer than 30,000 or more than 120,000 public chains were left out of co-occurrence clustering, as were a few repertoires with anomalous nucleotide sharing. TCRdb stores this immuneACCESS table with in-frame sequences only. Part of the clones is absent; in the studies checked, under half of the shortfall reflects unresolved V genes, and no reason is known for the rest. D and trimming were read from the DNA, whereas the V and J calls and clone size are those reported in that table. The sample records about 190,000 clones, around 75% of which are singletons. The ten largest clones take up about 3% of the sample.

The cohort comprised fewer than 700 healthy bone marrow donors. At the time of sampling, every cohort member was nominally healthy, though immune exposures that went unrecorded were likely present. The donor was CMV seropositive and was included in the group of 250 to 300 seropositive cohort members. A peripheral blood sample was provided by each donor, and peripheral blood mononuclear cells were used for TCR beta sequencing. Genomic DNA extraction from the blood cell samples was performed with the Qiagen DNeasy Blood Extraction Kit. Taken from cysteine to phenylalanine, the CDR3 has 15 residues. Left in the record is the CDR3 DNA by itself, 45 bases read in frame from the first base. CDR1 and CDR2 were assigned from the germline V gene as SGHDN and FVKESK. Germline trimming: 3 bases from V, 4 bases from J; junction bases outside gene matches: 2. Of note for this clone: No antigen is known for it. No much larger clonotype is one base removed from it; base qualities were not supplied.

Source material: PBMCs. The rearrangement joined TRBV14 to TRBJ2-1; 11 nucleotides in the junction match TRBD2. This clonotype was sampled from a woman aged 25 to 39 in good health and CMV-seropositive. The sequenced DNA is TGTGCCAGCAGCCAGGGGACTAGCGGTTACAATGAGCAGTTCTTC. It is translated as CASSQGTSGYNEQFF.